This section outlines one TCR beta chain sequence together with its context. Antigen specificity is unknown. The data derive from a study of cytomegalovirus exposure and HLA in healthy donors. Study findings and constraints: Later on, a genetic analysis was performed. It linked a missense variant in DCLRE1C with V- and J-gene trimming of TCR beta.

Germline loops: CDR1 SGHTA, CDR2 FQGNSA. V was cut by 5 bases and J by 4 bases, with 8 bases left in between. The CDR3 has 12 amino acids. This PCR relied on a set of 60 Vbeta primers and 13 Jbeta primers. Some clones are missing from TCRdb's copy, which holds only in-frame ones; the method was immunoSEQ multiplex PCR. The data show more than 80,000 clones, around 79% seen once. At the time of sampling, donors were nominally healthy, though unrecorded immune exposures were likely. The receptor was isolated from a woman aged 70-85 years in good health and CMV-seropositive. The source material was PBMCs. The chain employs TRBV7-2 and TRBJ2-5, with D perhaps TRBD2 (6 bases). In nucleotides, the CDR3 is TGTGCCAGCAGCCGGGAGCTAGAGACCCAGTACTTC. Its protein product is CASSRELETQYF.